This TCR beta chain originates from a study of T cells after yellow fever vaccination. About the study: Preparation used SMART-Seq v4 Ultra Low Input for the low-cell-number fractions. The study, taken as a whole, reports: A weaker secondary response peaked on day 5, the primary on day 15. Within FACS-sorted repertoires, abundant clonotypes contaminating from the bulk population could be present.

MiXCR was run by TCRdb on the 5' RACE reads, yielding one entry per CDR3 protein. The repertoire holds about 400,000 distinct CDR3 sequences, with approximately 10% as singletons. This CDR3 is 16 amino acids long. Per germline, CDR1 SGHNT and CDR2 YYREEE (reference sequence). Trimming removed 4 bases from V and 3 bases from J, with 16 bases in between. This clonotype occurred a few times. Its matching antigen is unknown. The sequence derives from a man between 18 and 35 years old who received the YFV17D yellow fever vaccine. Specimen: PBMCs, collected on the day of the first yellow fever vaccination. The V gene is TRBV5-4, the J gene TRBJ2-2, with D unresolved. This chain's CDR3 is CASSVDPTSDTGELFF. The CDR3 coding sequence is TGTGCCAGCAGCGTAGACCCTACATCTGACACCGGGGAGCTGTTTTTT.